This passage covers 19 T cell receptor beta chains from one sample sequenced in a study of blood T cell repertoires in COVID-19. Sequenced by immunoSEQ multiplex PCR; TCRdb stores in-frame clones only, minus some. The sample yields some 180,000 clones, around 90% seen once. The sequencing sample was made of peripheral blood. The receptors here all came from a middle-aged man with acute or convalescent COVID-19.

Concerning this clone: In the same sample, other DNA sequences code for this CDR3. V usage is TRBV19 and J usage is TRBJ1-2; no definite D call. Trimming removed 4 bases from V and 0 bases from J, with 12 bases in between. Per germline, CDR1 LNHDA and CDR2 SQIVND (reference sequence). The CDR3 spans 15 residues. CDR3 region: CASSKSHGANYGYTF. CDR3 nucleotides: TGTGCCAGTAGTAAATCCCACGGAGCTAACTATGGCTACACCTTC.

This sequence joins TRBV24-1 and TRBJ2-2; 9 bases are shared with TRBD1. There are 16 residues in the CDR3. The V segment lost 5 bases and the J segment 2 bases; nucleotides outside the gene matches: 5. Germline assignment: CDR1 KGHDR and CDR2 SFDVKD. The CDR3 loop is CATSGPGQGNTGELFF. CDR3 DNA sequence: TGTGCCACCAGTGGTCCGGGACAGGGAAACACCGGGGAGCTGTTTTTT.

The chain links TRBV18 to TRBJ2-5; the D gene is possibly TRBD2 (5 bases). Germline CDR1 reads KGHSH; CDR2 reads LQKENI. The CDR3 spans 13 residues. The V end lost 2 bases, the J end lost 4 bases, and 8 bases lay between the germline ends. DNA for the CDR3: TGTGCCAGCTCACCAGGACTGGCAGAGACCCAGTACTTC. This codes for CASSPGLAETQYF.

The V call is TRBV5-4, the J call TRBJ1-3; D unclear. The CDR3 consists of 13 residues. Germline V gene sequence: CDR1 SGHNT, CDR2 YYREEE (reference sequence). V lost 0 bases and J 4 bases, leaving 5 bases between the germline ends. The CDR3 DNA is TGTGCCAGCAGCTTGGACAGCGGAAACACCATATATTTT. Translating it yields CASSLDSGNTIYF.

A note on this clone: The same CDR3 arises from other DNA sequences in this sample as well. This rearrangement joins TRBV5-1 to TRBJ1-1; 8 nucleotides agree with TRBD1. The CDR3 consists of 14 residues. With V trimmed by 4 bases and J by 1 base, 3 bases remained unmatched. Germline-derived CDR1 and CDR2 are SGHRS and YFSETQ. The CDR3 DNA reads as TGCGCCAGCAGCGGAGGGACAGGGAACACTGAAGCTTTCTTT. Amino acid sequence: CASSGGTGNTEAFF.

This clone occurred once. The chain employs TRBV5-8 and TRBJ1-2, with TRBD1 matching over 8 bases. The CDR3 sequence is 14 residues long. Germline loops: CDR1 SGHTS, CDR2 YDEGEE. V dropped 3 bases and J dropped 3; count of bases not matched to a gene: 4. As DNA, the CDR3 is TGTGCCAGCAGCTGGGGGACAGGCGACTATGGCTACACCTTC. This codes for CASSWGTGDYGYTF. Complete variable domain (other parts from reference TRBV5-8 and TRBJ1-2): EAGVTQSPTHLIKTRGQQATLRCSPISGHTSVYWYQQALGLGLQFLLWYDEGEERNRGNFPPRFSGRQFPNYSSELNVNALELEDSALYLCASSWGTGDYGYTFGSGTRLTVV.

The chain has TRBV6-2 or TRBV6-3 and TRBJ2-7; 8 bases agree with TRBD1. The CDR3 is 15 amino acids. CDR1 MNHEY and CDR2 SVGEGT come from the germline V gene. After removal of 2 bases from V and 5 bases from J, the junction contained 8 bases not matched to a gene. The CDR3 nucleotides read TGTGCCAGCAGTTACAAGGACAGGGTGGCCCACGAGCAGTACTTC. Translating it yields CASSYKDRVAHEQYF.

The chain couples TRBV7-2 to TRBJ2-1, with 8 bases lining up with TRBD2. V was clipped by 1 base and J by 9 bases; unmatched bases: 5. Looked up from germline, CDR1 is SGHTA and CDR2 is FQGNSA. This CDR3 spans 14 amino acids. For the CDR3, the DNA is TGTGCCAGCAGCTTAGTCGGGGGGGGACCTGAGCAGTTCTTC. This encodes CASSLVGGGPEQFF.

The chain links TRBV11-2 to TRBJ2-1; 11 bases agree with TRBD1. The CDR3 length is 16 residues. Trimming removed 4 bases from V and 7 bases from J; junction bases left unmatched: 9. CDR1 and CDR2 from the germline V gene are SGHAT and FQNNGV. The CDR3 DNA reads TGTGCCAGCAGCTGGATCGCGGGACAGGGGGGGAATGAGCAGTTCTTC. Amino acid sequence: CASSWIAGQGGNEQFF.

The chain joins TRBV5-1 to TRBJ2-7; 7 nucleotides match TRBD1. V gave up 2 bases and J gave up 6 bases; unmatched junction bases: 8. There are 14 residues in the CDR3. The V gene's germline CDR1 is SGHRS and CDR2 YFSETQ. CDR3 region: CASSFVQGFGEQYF. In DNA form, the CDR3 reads TGCGCCAGCAGCTTTGTACAGGGGTTTGGCGAGCAGTACTTC.

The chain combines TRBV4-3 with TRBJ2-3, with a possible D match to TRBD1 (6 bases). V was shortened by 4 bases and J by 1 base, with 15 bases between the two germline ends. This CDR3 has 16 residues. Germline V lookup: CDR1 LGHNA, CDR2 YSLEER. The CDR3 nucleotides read TGCGCCAGCAGCCCCCGGACAGCTTCTGGCACAGATACGCAGTATTTT. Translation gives CASSPRTASGTDTQYF.

The CDR3 DNA reads as TGTGCCAGCAGTTTAGGAGGGGAGCAGCCCCAGCATTTT. The encoded protein is CASSLGGEQPQHF. The rearrangement links TRBV28 to TRBJ1-5; possible D gene TRBD1, 5 bases. In germline, CDR1 is MDHEN, CDR2 SYDVKM. V was clipped by 2 bases and J by 7 bases, with 9 bases between them. The CDR3 is made up of 13 amino acids.

CDR3 sequence (DNA): TGTGCCAGCAGCTCGCGAGCGGGCAACACCGGGGAGCTGTTTTTT. Translated: CASSSRAGNTGELFF. The genes are TRBV7-9 and TRBJ2-2, with D perhaps TRBD2 (6 bases). With 4 bases removed from V and 2 bases from J, the gap between germline ends came to 11 bases. This CDR3 has 15 residues. CDR1 is SEHNR, CDR2 FQNEAQ, per germline (reference sequence).

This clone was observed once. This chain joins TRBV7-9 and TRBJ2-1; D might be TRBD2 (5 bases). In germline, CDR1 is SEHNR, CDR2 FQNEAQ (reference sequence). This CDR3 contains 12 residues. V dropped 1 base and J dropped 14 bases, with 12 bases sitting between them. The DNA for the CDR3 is TGTGCCAGCAGCTTAGGGGAGCTTCCAGAGTTCTTC. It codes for CASSLGELPEFF.

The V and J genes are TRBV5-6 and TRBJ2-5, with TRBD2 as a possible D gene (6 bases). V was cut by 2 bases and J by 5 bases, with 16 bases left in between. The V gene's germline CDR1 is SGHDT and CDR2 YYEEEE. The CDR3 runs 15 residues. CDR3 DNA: TGTGCCAGCAGCTTTCGACTAGAGATGTTGGAGACCCAGTACTTC. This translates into CASSFRLEMLETQYF.

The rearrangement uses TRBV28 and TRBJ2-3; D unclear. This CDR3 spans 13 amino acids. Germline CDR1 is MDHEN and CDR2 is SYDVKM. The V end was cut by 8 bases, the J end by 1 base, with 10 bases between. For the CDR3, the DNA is TGTGCCAGCGGCCGCGGAGGCACAGATACGCAGTATTTT. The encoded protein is CASGRGGTDTQYF.

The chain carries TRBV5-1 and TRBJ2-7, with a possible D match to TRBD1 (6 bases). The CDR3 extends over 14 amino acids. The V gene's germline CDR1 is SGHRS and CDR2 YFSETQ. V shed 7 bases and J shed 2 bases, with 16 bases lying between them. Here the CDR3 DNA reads TGCGCCAGCGGTTTGGGGGCTACTGCCTACGAGCAGTACTTC. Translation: CASGLGATAYEQYF.

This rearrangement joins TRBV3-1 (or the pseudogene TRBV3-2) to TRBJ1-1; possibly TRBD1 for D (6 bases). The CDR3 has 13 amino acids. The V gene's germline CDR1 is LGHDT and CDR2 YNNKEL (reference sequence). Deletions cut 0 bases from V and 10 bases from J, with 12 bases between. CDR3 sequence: CASSQDLRGAAFF. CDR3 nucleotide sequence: TGTGCCAGCAGCCAAGATTTACGGGGGGCAGCTTTCTTT.

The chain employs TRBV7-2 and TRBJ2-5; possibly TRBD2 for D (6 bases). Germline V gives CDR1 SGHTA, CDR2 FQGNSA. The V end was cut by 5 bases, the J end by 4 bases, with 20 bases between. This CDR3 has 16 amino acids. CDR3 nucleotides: TGTGCCAGCAGCCCACCCCGACTAGGCGGGTTAGAGACCCAGTACTTC. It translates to CASSPPRLGGLETQYF.